This T cell receptor (beta chain) is from a study of cytomegalovirus exposure and HLA in healthy donors. General study results and limits: Roughly uniform sequencing depth across donors was assumed, possibly incorrectly. A later analysis linked a missense variant in DCLRE1C to the trimming of TCR beta V and J genes.

Notes on this clone: No antigen is known for it.

This CDR3 has 20 residues. The junction had 18 bases not matched to a gene; V was cut back by 3 bases and J by 2 bases. Germline CDR1 KGHSH, CDR2 LQKENI. With 60 Vbeta and 13 Jbeta primers, the PCR was carried out. Clones were sequenced by immunoSEQ multiplex PCR, and TCRdb holds only the in-frame ones, with some missing. The data show 150,000 to 200,000 clones, approximately 80% seen once. The V gene is TRBV18, the J gene TRBJ2-2; 7 bases fit TRBD1. The sample was PBMCs. This clonotype originated in a woman in her forties or fifties in good health and CMV-seronegative. The CDR3 nucleotides are TGTGCCAGCTCACCGAGTAGGGACAGACTTCCGACACGAAACACCGGGGAGCTGTTTTTT. This encodes CASSPSRDRLPTRNTGELFF.